Sequencing of this TCR beta chain was carried out in a study of shared clonotypes between healthy human individuals. The CDR3 has 10 residues. Germline loops: CDR1 KGHSH, CDR2 LQKENI. Trimming shortened V by 4 bases and J by 15 bases, and 10 bases separated the two germline ends. Assay: immunoSEQ multiplex PCR; the TCRdb copy retains only in-frame clones and omits some. Of roughly 380,000 clones in the sample, 95% to 97% were seen once. Sequencing was carried out using memory CD8+ T cells sorted from blood. Indicated subset: CD45RO+ cells pooled with CCR7-negative TemRA cells. The chain recombines TRBV18 with TRBJ2-1, with D perhaps TRBD1 or TRBD2 (5 bases each). The origin of this receptor is a man younger than 40 in good health. CDR3: CASSQGSLFF. In DNA, the CDR3 is TGTGCCAGCTCACAGGGGAGCTTGTTCTTC.